These 25 T cell receptor beta chains were all obtained from the same sample, sequenced in a study of cytomegalovirus exposure and HLA in healthy donors. The primer mix had 60 Vbeta and 13 Jbeta primers. The assay was immunoSEQ multiplex PCR, and TCRdb's table has in-frame clones only and misses some. The sample shows some 38,000 clones, around 53% of them seen only once. Sequencing was performed on PBMCs. Source of these receptors: a middle-aged woman in good health and CMV-seropositive.

DNA of the CDR3: TGTGCCAGCAGCCAACCCCGAACGGGAGGCTACACCTTC. It specifies CASSQPRTGGYTF. J is TRBJ1-2 and V is TRBV7-9; D call uncertain. This CDR3 spans 13 amino acids. Looked up from germline, CDR1 is SEHNR and CDR2 is FQNEAQ (reference sequence). V lost 5 bases to trimming and J lost 8 bases, with 15 bases between them.

V is TRBV9 and J is TRBJ1-6; TRBD1 matches 7 bases. V lost 4 bases to trimming and J lost 7 bases; unmatched junction nucleotides: 8. This CDR3 contains 15 residues. Germline V gene data show CDR1 as SGDLS and CDR2 as YYNGEE. The CDR3 coding sequence is TGTGCCAGCAGCCCACAGGGGATCCCCAATTCACCCCTCCACTTT. Residues: CASSPQGIPNSPLHF.

The V and J genes are TRBV7-8 and TRBJ1-1, with 8 bases identical to TRBD1. Trimming took 6 bases from V and 1 from J; bases not matched to a gene: 4. This CDR3 spans 14 amino acids. The germline V gene encodes CDR1 SGHVS and CDR2 FQNEAQ. In DNA, the CDR3 is TGTGCCAGCAGGAAACAGGGGGAGAACACTGAAGCTTTCTTT. This gives the protein CASRKQGENTEAFF.

The chain recombines TRBV5-4 with TRBJ1-2; 7 nucleotides match TRBD1. The CDR3 extends over 13 amino acids. V dropped 2 bases and J dropped 4; count of bases not matched to a gene: 2. Germline V gives CDR1 SGHNT, CDR2 YYREEE (reference sequence). The DNA for the CDR3 is TGTGCCAGCAGCTTACAGGGGTTCTATGGCTACACCTTC. It translates to CASSLQGFYGYTF.

The chain is built from TRBV27 and TRBJ2-7, with TRBD1 matching 7 bases. The CDR3 totals 12 residues. V gave up 6 bases and J gave up 7 bases; unmatched junction bases: 6. Germline V CDR1 and CDR2: MNHEY, SMNVEV (reference sequence). CDR3 region: CASRSTGYEQYF. The DNA for the CDR3 is TGTGCCAGCAGGTCGACAGGGTATGAGCAGTACTTC.

The V gene is TRBV5-4, the J gene TRBJ1-2, with D uncertain. Germline V gives CDR1 SGHNT, CDR2 YYREEE (reference sequence). V was cut by 5 bases and J by 3 bases, with 14 bases left in between. The CDR3 extends over 14 amino acids. The DNA of the CDR3 is TGTGCCAGCAGTCCTCCCGACGGAGACTATGGCTACACCTTC. This gives the protein CASSPPDGDYGYTF. The whole variable domain, remainder taken from reference TRBV5-4 and TRBJ1-2, is ETGVTQSPTHLIKTRGQQVTLRCSSQSGHNTVSWYQQALGQGPQFIFQYYREEENGRGNFPPRFSGLQFPNYSSELNVNALELDDSALYLCASSPPDGDYGYTFGSGTRLTVV.

This clone was observed a few times. This sequence joins TRBV4-2 and TRBJ2-7; D possibly corresponds to TRBD2 (6 bases). With 1 base removed from V and 2 bases from J, the gap between germline ends came to 12 bases. Germline lookup yields CDR1 LGHNA and CDR2 YNFKEQ. The CDR3 is 15 residues long. CDR3 sequence reads: CASSQGAGSPYEQYF. The CDR3 DNA reads TGTGCCAGCAGCCAAGGTGCGGGGAGTCCCTACGAGCAGTACTTC.

V gene TRBV4-1 combines with J gene TRBJ1-3, with D hard to call. The length of the CDR3 is 15 residues. The V end was cut by 0 bases, the J end by 4 bases, with 10 bases between. Germline-derived CDR1 and CDR2 are MGHRA and YSYEKL. CDR3 sequence reads: CASSQDSAVGNTIYF. For the CDR3, the DNA is TGCGCCAGCAGCCAAGACTCGGCGGTGGGAAACACCATATATTTT.

CDR3 sequence (DNA): TGTGCCAGCAGCCCAGGGACAGCCTCACCCCTCCACTTT. Translating it yields CASSPGTASPLHF. The chain combines TRBV7-2 with TRBJ1-6; 7 positions agree with TRBD1. The ends lost 5 bases at V and 10 bases at J; junction bases unmatched: 5. In germline, CDR1 is SGHTA, CDR2 FQGNSA. This CDR3 is built from 13 residues.

The CDR3 nucleotides read TGTGCCAGCAGCCCAAGGGACAGGCAACACACTGAAGCTTTCTTT. Amino acids: CASSPRDRQHTEAFF. The genes are TRBV7-9 and TRBJ1-1; 8 nucleotides match TRBD1. The CDR3 sequence is 15 residues long. Germline lookup yields CDR1 SEHNR and CDR2 FQNEAQ (reference sequence). With V trimmed by 5 bases and J by 3 bases, 8 bases remained unmatched.

The chain uses TRBV30 and TRBJ2-7; perhaps TRBD1 as D (5 bases). Trimming cost V 2 bases and J 2 bases, with 10 bases left between them. The CDR3 covers 13 residues. In germline, CDR1 is GTSNPN, CDR2 SVGIG (reference sequence). The CDR3, as DNA: TGTGCCTGGAGTCGGGCAGGGACCTACGAGCAGTACTTC. It codes for CAWSRAGTYEQYF. The whole variable domain, filled in from reference TRBV30 and TRBJ2-7, reads SQTIHQWPATLVQPVGSPLSLECTVEGTSNPNLYWYRQAAGRGLQLLFYSVGIGQISSEVPQNLSASRPQDRQFILSSKKLLLSDSGFYLCAWSRAGTYEQYFGPGTRLTVT.

J is TRBJ2-3 and V is TRBV6-5; 12 bases line up with TRBD2. The CDR3 totals 15 residues. V lost 5 bases and J lost 4; bases outside the gene matches: 4. The germline V gene has CDR1 MNHEY and CDR2 SVGAGI. The chain's CDR3 is CASSQRTSGADTQYF. CDR3 in DNA: TGTGCCAGCAGTCAACGGACTAGCGGGGCAGATACGCAGTATTTT.

The V and J genes are TRBV30 and TRBJ2-7; 7 nucleotides align to TRBD1. The germline V gene encodes CDR1 GTSNPN and CDR2 SVGIG (reference sequence). The length of the CDR3 is 13 residues. V shed 4 bases and J 6 bases; nucleotides not matched to a gene: 9. The CDR3 spells CAWTRGGNFEQYF. CDR3 in DNA: TGTGCCTGGACCCGAGGGGGCAATTTCGAGCAGTACTTC.

This chain links TRBV10-1 with TRBJ1-6; 8 nucleotides agree with TRBD1. Germline V gene data show CDR1 as WNHNN and CDR2 as SYGVQD (reference sequence). CDR3 size: 15 residues. The ends lost 7 bases at V and 5 bases at J; junction bases unmatched: 7. The CDR3 region is CASTLTGANNSPLHF. CDR3 sequence (DNA): TGCGCCAGCACGTTGACAGGGGCGAATAATTCACCCCTCCACTTT.

The V and J genes are TRBV2 and TRBJ1-6, with D possibly being TRBD1 (6 bases). The V end lost 6 bases, the J end lost 10 bases, and 13 bases lay between the germline ends. The CDR3 is 13 residues long. Germline CDR1 SNHLY, CDR2 FYNNEI. The DNA of the CDR3 is TGTGCCAGCAGGGGGTTCCAGGGGTCACCCCTCCACTTT. Translated, it gives CASRGFQGSPLHF.

The V gene is TRBV2, the J gene TRBJ1-1; no definite D call. The ends were cut back, 6 bases at V and 1 base at J, with 6 bases in the middle. This CDR3 region has 12 residues. The germline gives CDR1 SNHLY, CDR2 FYNNEI. The CDR3 bases are TGTGCCAGCAGGGGCCGGAACACTGAAGCTTTCTTT. Protein: CASRGRNTEAFF.

This clone was seen more than once but under ten times. This chain links TRBV15 with TRBJ2-7; tentatively, D is TRBD2 (6 bases). V lost 1 base, J lost 1 base, and 17 bases lay in between. Per germline, CDR1 LNHNV and CDR2 YYDKDF (reference sequence). This CDR3 region has 17 residues. CDR3 sequence: CATSRGDSSQASYEQYF. The CDR3, as DNA: TGTGCCACCAGCAGAGGGGACTCTAGCCAAGCTTCCTACGAGCAGTACTTC.

This chain links TRBV28 with TRBJ2-4, with 12 bases lining up with TRBD2. The V gene's germline CDR1 is MDHEN and CDR2 SYDVKM. The length of the CDR3 is 18 residues. Trimming took 3 bases from V and 1 from J; bases not matched to a gene: 7. The CDR3 sequence: CASSFSLAGGRAKNIQYF. CDR3 bases: TGTGCCAGCAGTTTTTCCCTAGCGGGGGGGAGGGCCAAAAACATTCAGTACTTC.

J is TRBJ1-1 and V is TRBV5-1; 7 bases are a match to TRBD1. This CDR3 spans 14 amino acids. Germline CDR1 and CDR2: SGHRS and YFSETQ. The ends lost 4 bases at V and 4 bases at J; junction bases unmatched: 7. This CDR3 is CASSGGQLITEAFF. DNA of the CDR3: TGCGCCAGCAGCGGGGGACAGCTGATCACTGAAGCTTTCTTT.

The gene calls are TRBV29-1 and TRBJ1-1, with TRBD1 as a possible D gene (5 bases). The CDR3 is made up of 14 amino acids. CDR1 and CDR2 from the germline V gene are SQVTM and ANQGSEA. V was shortened by 0 bases and J by 0 bases, with 8 bases between the two germline ends. CDR3: CSVEETAMNTEAFF. The CDR3 coding sequence is TGCAGCGTTGAAGAGACAGCCATGAACACTGAAGCTTTCTTT. The full variable domain, rest sourced from reference TRBV29-1 and TRBJ1-1, is SAVISQKPSRDICQRGTSLTIQCQVDSQVTMMFWYRQQPGQSLTLIATANQGSEATYESGFVIDKFPISRPNLTFSTLTVSNMSPEDSSIYLCSVEETAMNTEAFFGQGTRLTVV.

J is TRBJ2-3 and V is TRBV2; 7 bases are a match to TRBD2. Germline assignment: CDR1 SNHLY and CDR2 FYNNEI. The ends lost 4 bases at V and 0 bases at J; junction bases unmatched: 7. The CDR3 is 16 residues long. The CDR3, as DNA: TGTGCCAGCAGTGTCGGCGGGGGAGGCAGCACAGATACGCAGTATTTT. Translation gives CASSVGGGGSTDTQYF.

This clone was recorded only once. V usage is TRBV9 and J usage is TRBJ1-1; perhaps TRBD1 as D (5 bases). The CDR3 is made up of 13 amino acids. Trimming removed 3 bases at V and 6 bases at J, with 12 bases between. Germline V gives CDR1 SGDLS, CDR2 YYNGEE. The CDR3 reads CASSGSGGSEAFF. The CDR3 bases are TGTGCCAGCAGCGGGAGTGGGGGGTCTGAAGCTTTCTTT.

This clone is medium-sized by share. DNA of the CDR3: TGTGCCAGCAGCTTTTGGCCAGGGGGCGAGCAGTACTTC. Translation: CASSFWPGGEQYF. This chain uses TRBV5-6 with TRBJ2-7, with 7 bases aligning to TRBD1. The CDR3 covers 13 residues. Germline V lookup: CDR1 SGHDT, CDR2 YYEEEE. Trimming at V came to 2 bases and at J to 6 bases, leaving 5 bases not matched to a gene.

V is TRBV28 and J is TRBJ1-1; TRBD1 aligns across 10 bases. Germline CDR1 reads MDHEN; CDR2 reads SYDVKM. V lost 6 bases and J lost 7; bases outside the gene matches: 14. This CDR3 has 16 residues. For the CDR3, the DNA is TGTGCCAGCAGGTCGCCGGGACAGGGGATGGAATTTGAAGCTTTCTTT. Protein: CASRSPGQGMEFEAFF.

This rearrangement joins TRBV7-2 to TRBJ2-1; TRBD1 matches 8 bases. The CDR3 is made up of 15 amino acids. J was trimmed by 7 bases and V by 0 bases; bases with no gene match: 5. From germline, CDR1 is SGHTA and CDR2 FQGNSA. CDR3 in DNA: TGTGCCAGCAGCTTAGCGGGGCAGGGGGCAAATGAGCAGTTCTTC. As protein: CASSLAGQGANEQFF.